This TCR beta chain was identified during a study of metastatic and nonmetastatic thyroid tumors. On the study more broadly: Across blood and tumor or nodule tissue, repertoires from malignant and benign thyroid patients were compared with one another. Whole-study results and caveats: In blood and tumor, TCR beta diversity was reportedly significantly higher in malignant thyroid tumors than in benign nodules.

Original processing methods: A papillary thyroid cancer distant-metastasis classifier was built from CDR3 differences across clinicopathological groups. With MiXCR, TCRdb called clones anew from the PCR reads. The V and J calls and clone size are TCRdb's, not the authors'. The data hold about 93,000 clones, with more than 9.5% observed a single time. Per germline, CDR1 MDHEN and CDR2 SYDVKM. The length of the CDR3 is 19 residues. The J segment lost 1 base and the V segment lost 4 bases, leaving 7 bases of the junction unmatched. Prior to thyroid surgery, none of the patients had received any treatment. This clone was seen repeatedly, ten times or more. Its target is not known.

J is TRBJ2-1 and V is TRBV28; 16 nucleotides align to TRBD2. The sequence was collected from a female donor with papillary thyroid cancer or a benign thyroid nodule (not recorded which). Some clones in this sample may be carry-over from other donors' samples. The sequencing sample was made of blood. The CDR3 DNA sequence: TGTGCCAGCAGTTCGACCGGGACTAGCGGGAGGGGGTCCTACAATGAGCAGTTCTTC. Amino acid sequence: CASSSTGTSGRGSYNEQFF.